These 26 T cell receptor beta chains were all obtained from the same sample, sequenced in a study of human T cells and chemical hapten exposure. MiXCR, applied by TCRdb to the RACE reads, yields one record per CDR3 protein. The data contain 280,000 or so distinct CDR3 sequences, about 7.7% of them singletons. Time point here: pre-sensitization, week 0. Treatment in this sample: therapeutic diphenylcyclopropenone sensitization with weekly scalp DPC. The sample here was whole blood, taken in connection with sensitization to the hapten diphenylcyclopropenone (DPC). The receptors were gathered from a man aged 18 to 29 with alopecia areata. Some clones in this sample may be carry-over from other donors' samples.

CDR3 residues: CASGDGYVDTGELFF. CDR3 DNA: TGCGCCAGTGGAGACGGCTATGTTGACACCGGGGAGCTGTTTTTT. This chain connects TRBV5-1 to TRBJ2-2, with unresolved D. CDR1 and CDR2 from the germline V gene are SGHRS and YFSETQ. The CDR3 totals 15 residues. V lost 8 bases to trimming and J lost 3 bases, with 17 bases between them.

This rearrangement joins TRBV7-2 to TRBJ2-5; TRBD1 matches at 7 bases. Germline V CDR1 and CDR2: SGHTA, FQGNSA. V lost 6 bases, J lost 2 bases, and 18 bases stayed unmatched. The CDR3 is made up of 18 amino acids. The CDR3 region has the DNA TGTGCCAGCAGATTACTGGCCCCTTTTGGGACAGTTCAAGAGACCCAGTACTTC. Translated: CASRLLAPFGTVQETQYF.

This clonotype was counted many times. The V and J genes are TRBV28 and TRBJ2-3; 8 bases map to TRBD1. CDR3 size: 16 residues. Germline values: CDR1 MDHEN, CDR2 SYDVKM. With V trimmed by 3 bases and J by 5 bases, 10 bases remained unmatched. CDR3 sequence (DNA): TGTGCCAGCAGTTTGACAGGGGAATTTAAAGGAGATACGCAGTATTTT. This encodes CASSLTGEFKGDTQYF.

This CDR3 reads CASSEVFRGAKNIQYF. The CDR3 nucleotides read TGCGCCAGCAGCGAAGTGTTCAGGGGAGCCAAAAACATTCAGTACTTC. This chain joins TRBV5-1 and TRBJ2-4, with a possible D match to TRBD1 (6 bases). The CDR3 runs to 16 residues. The germline V gene encodes CDR1 SGHRS and CDR2 YFSETQ. Between the trimmed V and J ends, which lost 4 bases and 0 bases, there was a span of 14 bases. The variable domain in full, with the rest retrieved from reference TRBV5-1 and TRBJ2-4, is KAGVTQTPRYLIKTRGQQVTLSCSPISGHRSVSWYQQTPGQGLQFLFEYFSETQRNKGNFPGRFSGRQFSNSRSEMNVSTLELGDSALYLCASSEVFRGAKNIQYFGAGTRLSVL.

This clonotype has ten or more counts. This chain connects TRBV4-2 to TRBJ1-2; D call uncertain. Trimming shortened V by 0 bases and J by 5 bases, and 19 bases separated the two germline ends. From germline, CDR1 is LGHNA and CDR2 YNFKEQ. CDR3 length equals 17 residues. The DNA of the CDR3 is TGTGCCAGCAGCCAAGATTACGCCGTTTTCCCACTTTATGGCTACACCTTC. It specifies CASSQDYAVFPLYGYTF.

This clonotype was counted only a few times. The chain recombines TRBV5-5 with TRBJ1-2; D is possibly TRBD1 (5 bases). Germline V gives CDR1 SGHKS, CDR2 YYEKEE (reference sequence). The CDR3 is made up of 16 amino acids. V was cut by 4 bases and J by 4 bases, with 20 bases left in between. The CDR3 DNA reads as TGTGCCAGCAGCCTCGCCGTGGGCAGGGCGAGCTATGGCTACACCTTC. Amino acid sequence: CASSLAVGRASYGYTF.

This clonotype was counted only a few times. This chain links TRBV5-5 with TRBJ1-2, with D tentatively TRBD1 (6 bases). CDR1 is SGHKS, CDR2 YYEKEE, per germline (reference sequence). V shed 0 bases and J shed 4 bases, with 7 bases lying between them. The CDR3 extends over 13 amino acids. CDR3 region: CASSLGQVYGYTF. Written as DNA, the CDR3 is TGTGCCAGCAGCTTGGGACAGGTCTATGGCTACACCTTC.

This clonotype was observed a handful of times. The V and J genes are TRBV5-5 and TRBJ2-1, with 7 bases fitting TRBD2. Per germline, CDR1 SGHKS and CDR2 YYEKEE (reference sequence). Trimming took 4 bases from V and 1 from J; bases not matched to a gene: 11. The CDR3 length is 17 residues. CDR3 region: CASSPAGLRGSYNEQFF. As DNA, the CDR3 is TGTGCCAGCAGCCCGGCAGGTTTGCGGGGGTCCTACAATGAGCAGTTCTTC. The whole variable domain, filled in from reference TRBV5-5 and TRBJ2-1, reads DAGVTQSPTHLIKTRGQQVTLRCSPISGHKSVSWYQQVLGQGPQFIFQYYEKEERGRGNFPDRFSARQFPNYSSELNVNALLLGDSALYLCASSPAGLRGSYNEQFFGPGTRLTVL.

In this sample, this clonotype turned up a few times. The CDR3 nucleotides are TGCAGTGCCGTAGCGGGGGCCTACGAGCAGTACTTC. It codes for CSAVAGAYEQYF. V and J are TRBV20-1 and TRBJ2-7, with TRBD2 identical over 9 bases. The CDR3 sequence is 12 residues long. V trimming: 6 bases; J trimming: 2 bases; junction bases outside the gene matches: 2. The V gene's germline CDR1 is DFQATT and CDR2 SNEGSKA (reference sequence).

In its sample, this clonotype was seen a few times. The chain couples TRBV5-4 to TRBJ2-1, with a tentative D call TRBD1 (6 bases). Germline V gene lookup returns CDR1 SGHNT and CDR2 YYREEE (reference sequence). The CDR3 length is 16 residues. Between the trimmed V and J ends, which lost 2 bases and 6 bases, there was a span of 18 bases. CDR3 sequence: CASSFAPDRAVNEQFF. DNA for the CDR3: TGTGCCAGCAGCTTCGCCCCGGACAGAGCAGTCAATGAGCAGTTCTTC.

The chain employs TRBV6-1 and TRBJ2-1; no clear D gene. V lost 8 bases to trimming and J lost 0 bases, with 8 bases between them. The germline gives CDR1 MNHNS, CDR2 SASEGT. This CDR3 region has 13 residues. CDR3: CASDSVSYNEQFF. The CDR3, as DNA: TGTGCCAGCGACTCGGTCTCCTACAATGAGCAGTTCTTC.

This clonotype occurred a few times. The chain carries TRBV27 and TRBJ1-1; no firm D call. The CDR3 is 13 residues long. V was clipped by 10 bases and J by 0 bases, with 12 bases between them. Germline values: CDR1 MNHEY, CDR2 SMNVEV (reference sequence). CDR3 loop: CATWRAMNTEAFF. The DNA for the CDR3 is TGTGCCACATGGAGGGCGATGAACACTGAAGCTTTCTTT.

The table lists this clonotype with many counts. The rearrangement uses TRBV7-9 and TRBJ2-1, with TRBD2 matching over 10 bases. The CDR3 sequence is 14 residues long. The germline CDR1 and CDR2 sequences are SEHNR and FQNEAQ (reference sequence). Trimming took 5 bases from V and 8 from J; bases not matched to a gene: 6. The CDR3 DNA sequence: TGTGCCAGCAGCCAAGACCTAGCGGGGGATGAGCAGTTCTTC. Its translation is CASSQDLAGDEQFF.

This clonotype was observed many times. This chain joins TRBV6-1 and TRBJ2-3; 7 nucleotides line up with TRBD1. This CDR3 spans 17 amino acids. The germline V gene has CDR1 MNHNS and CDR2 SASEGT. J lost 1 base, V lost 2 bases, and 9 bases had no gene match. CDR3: CASSERDSSLGTDTQYF. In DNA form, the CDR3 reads TGTGCCAGCAGTGAACGGGACAGTTCCCTCGGCACAGATACGCAGTATTTT.

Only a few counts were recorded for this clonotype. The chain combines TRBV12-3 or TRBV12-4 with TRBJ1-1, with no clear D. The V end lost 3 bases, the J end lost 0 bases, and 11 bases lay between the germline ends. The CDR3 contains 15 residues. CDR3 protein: CASSFQSPMNTEAFF. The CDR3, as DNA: TGTGCCAGCAGTTTTCAGTCCCCCATGAACACTGAAGCTTTCTTT.

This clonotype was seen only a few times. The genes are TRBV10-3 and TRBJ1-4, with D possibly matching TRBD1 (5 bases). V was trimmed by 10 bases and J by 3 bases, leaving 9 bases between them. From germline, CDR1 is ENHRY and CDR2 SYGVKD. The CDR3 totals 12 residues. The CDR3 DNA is TGTGCCACCGGGGGTGCTAATGAAAAACTGTTTTTT. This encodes CATGGANEKLFF.

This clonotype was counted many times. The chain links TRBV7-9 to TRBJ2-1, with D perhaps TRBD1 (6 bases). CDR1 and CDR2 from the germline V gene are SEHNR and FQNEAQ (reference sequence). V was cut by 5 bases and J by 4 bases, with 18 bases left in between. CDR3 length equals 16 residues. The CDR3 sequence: CASSPSTGSNYNEQFF. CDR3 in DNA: TGTGCCAGCAGCCCATCCACAGGGTCTAATTACAATGAGCAGTTCTTC.

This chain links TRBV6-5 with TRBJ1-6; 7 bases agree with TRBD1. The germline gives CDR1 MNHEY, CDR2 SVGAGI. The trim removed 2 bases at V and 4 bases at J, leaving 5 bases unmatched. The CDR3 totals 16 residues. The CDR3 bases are TGTGCCAGCAGTTACGACAGGGTGGGATATAATTCACCCCTCCACTTT. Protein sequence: CASSYDRVGYNSPLHF.

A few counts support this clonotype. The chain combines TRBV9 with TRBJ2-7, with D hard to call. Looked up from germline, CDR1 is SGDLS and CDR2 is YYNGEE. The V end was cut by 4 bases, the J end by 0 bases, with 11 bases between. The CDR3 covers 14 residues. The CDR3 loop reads CASSPRSHSYEQYF. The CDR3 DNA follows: TGTGCCAGCAGCCCCCGTAGCCACTCCTACGAGCAGTACTTC.

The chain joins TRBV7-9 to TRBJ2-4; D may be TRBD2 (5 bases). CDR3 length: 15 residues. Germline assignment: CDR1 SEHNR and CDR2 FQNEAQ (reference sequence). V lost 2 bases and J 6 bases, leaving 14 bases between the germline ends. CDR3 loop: CASSLTRGLTNIQYF. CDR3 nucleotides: TGTGCCAGCAGCTTAACCAGAGGGTTAACAAACATTCAGTACTTC.

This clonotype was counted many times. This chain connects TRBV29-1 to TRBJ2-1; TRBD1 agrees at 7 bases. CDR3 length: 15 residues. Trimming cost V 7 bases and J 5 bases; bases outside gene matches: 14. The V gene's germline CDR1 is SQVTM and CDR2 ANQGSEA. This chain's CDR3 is CSAAPDRVGNNEQFF. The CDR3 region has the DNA TGCAGCGCCGCCCCAGACAGGGTCGGCAACAATGAGCAGTTCTTC.

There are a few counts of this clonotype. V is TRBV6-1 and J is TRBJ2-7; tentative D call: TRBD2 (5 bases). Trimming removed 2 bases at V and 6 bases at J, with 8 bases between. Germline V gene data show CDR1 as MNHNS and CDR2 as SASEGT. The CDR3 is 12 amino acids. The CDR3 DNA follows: TGTGCCAGCAGTGAACTAGCAACCGAGCAGTACTTC. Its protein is CASSELATEQYF.

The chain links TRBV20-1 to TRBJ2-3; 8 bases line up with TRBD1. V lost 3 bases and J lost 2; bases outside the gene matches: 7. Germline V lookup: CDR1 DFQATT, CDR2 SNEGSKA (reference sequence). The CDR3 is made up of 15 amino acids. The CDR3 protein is CSASPRDRFTDTQYF. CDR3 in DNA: TGCAGTGCTAGCCCCCGGGACAGGTTCACAGATACGCAGTATTTT.

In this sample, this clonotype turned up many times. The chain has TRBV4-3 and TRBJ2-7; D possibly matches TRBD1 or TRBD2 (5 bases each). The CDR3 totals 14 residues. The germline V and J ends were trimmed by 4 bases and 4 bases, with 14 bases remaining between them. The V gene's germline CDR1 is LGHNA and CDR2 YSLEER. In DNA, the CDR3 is TGCGCCAGCAGCCGAGGGGCAGGACCGTACGAGCAGTACTTC. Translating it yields CASSRGAGPYEQYF.

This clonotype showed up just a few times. CDR3 protein: CASSSTYQPQHF. For the CDR3, the DNA is TGTGCCAGCAGCTCGACCTATCAGCCCCAGCATTTT. The rearrangement uses TRBV7-2 and TRBJ1-5; D is uncertain. Trimming shortened V by 4 bases and J by 5 bases, and 6 bases separated the two germline ends. The CDR3 has 12 amino acids. In germline, CDR1 is SGHTA, CDR2 FQGNSA. Full variable domain (remainder filled in from reference TRBV7-2 and TRBJ1-5): GAGVSQSPSNKVTEKGKDVELRCDPISGHTALYWYRQSLGQGLEFLIYFQGNSAPDKSGLPSDRFSAERTGGSVSTLTIQRTQQEDSAVYLCASSSTYQPQHFGDGTRLSIL.

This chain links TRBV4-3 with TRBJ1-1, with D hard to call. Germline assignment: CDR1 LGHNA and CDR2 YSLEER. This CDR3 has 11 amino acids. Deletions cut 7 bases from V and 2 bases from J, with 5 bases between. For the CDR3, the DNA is TGCGCCAGCAAGACTAACACTGAAGCTTTCTTT. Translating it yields CASKTNTEAFF.